Each of the 8 T cell receptor beta chains below was sequenced from the same sample in a study of blood T cell repertoires in COVID-19. Using immunoSEQ multiplex PCR, the repertoire was profiled, and TCRdb retains in-frame clones only, with some absent. The sample consists of some 140,000 clones, more than 70% of them appearing once. Sequencing input: peripheral blood. The receptors shown here come from a human donor in a cohort sampled during active COVID-19.

The V and J genes are TRBV7-2 and TRBJ2-5; 7 nucleotides agree with TRBD1. The CDR3 loop spans 13 amino acids. V lost 4 bases and J lost 5; bases outside the gene matches: 4. Germline-derived CDR1 and CDR2 are SGHTA and FQGNSA. The CDR3 nucleotides read TGTGCCAGCAGCTCCGGGACAGCGGAGACCCAGTACTTC. As protein: CASSSGTAETQYF.

V and J are TRBV28 and TRBJ2-7, with TRBD2 identical over 9 bases. CDR1 is MDHEN, CDR2 SYDVKM, per germline. Germline trimming cut 9 bases from V and 2 bases from J; bases unmatched to any gene: 11. This CDR3 spans 15 amino acids. The CDR3 region is CASYSGGYSPYEQYF. CDR3 DNA sequence: TGTGCCAGTTATAGCGGGGGTTATTCCCCCTACGAGCAGTACTTC.

This chain joins TRBV11-2 and TRBJ2-2; TRBD2 aligns across 7 bases. Germline CDR1 reads SGHAT; CDR2 reads FQNNGV. V dropped 5 bases and J dropped 5; count of bases not matched to a gene: 11. There are 16 residues in the CDR3. The CDR3 region has the DNA TGTGCCAGCAGCATATCTAACGGGAGGTTTACCGGGGAGCTGTTTTTT. It yields the protein CASSISNGRFTGELFF.

This clone has a handful of counts. V is TRBV19 and J is TRBJ1-5; D is possibly TRBD1 (6 bases). The CDR3 contains 14 residues. V lost 0 bases to trimming and J lost 6 bases, with 9 bases between them. Germline V gene lookup returns CDR1 LNHDA and CDR2 SQIVND (reference sequence). This CDR3 is CASSIERGSQPQHF. The CDR3 DNA reads as TGTGCCAGTAGTATAGAAAGGGGGAGTCAGCCCCAGCATTTT.

This clone showed up just a few times. The chain uses TRBV4-2 and TRBJ2-1; D unresolved. V was clipped by 1 base and J by 0 bases, with 7 bases between them. From germline, CDR1 is LGHNA and CDR2 YNFKEQ. This CDR3 has 15 residues. The DNA for the CDR3 is TGTGCCAGCAGCCAAGTAAGGAGCTCCTACAATGAGCAGTTCTTC. As protein: CASSQVRSSYNEQFF.

This chain links TRBV11-3 with TRBJ2-1, with a weak D call TRBD2 (5 bases). V was trimmed by 5 bases and J by 4 bases, leaving 9 bases between them. This CDR3 spans 13 amino acids. Germline V gene sequence: CDR1 SGHNT, CDR2 YENEEA. The CDR3 DNA sequence: TGTGCCAGCAGCGAGGGAGTTTACAATGAGCAGTTCTTC. This encodes CASSEGVYNEQFF.

V usage is TRBV3-1 (or the pseudogene TRBV3-2) and J usage is TRBJ1-2; maybe TRBD1 (5 bases). The CDR3 has 13 amino acids. The germline V gene encodes CDR1 LGHDT and CDR2 YNNKEL (reference sequence). The V end lost 1 base, the J end lost 7 bases, and 10 bases lay between the germline ends. CDR3 amino acids: CASSQGWGSGYTF. Here the CDR3 DNA reads TGTGCCAGCAGCCAAGGTTGGGGCTCTGGCTACACCTTC.

By proportion, this clone is medium-sized. The V and J genes are TRBV15 and TRBJ2-1; 13 bases match TRBD2. The CDR3 extends over 16 amino acids. Germline CDR1 reads LNHNV; CDR2 reads YYDKDF (reference sequence). With V trimmed by 0 bases and J by 8 bases, 4 bases remained unmatched. The CDR3 DNA follows: TGTGCCACCAGCAGAGATAGGACTAGCGGGAGTGATGAGCAGTTCTTC. Residues: CATSRDRTSGSDEQFF.